This is a list of T cell receptor beta chains from one sample in a study of blood T cell repertoires in COVID-19. Here immunoSEQ multiplex PCR was the method, and the copy in TCRdb shows in-frame clones only, minus some. This repertoire shows about 70,000 clones, about four fifths found once; its top ten account for more than 20%. Sequencing used peripheral blood. The receptors come from a woman between 70 and 85 years old with acute or convalescent COVID-19. The CDR3 runs from the conserved cysteine through the conserved F or W. The D gene is left open where the match is weak. The listing skips clone size in some rows; elsewhere it reads once, few, many or a size class.

TRBV2	-	TRBJ2-3	-	CASSVSTDTQYF	TGTGCCAGCAGTGTAAGCACAGATACGCAGTATTTT
TRBV5-1	TRBD1	TRBJ2-7	-	CASSSRQGYEQYF	TGCGCCAGCAGCTCCAGACAGGGCTACGAGCAGTACTTC
TRBV19	-	TRBJ1-1	-	CASSAPSGGKTEAFF	TGTGCCAGTAGTGCCCCCTCCGGAGGGAAAACTGAAGCTTTCTTT
TRBV7-2	-	TRBJ2-2	-	CASSTGLGTGELFF	TGTGCCAGCAGCACGGGACTGGGGACCGGGGAGCTGTTTTTT
TRBV19	-	TRBJ2-5	once	CASSRPGLSRETQYF	TGTGCCAGTAGTAGACCGGGACTGTCCCGAGAGACCCAGTACTTC
TRBV29-1	TRBD1	TRBJ2-4	-	CSVRTGQAKNIQYF	TGCAGCGTACGGACAGGGCAAGCCAAAAACATTCAGTACTTC
TRBV2	-	TRBJ1-6	-	CASSEDSRYNSPLHF	TGTGCCAGCAGTGAGGACAGCCGCTATAATTCACCCCTCCACTTT
TRBV10-1	-	TRBJ2-5	-	CASSVSSQGTQYF	TGCGCCAGCAGTGTCTCTTCCCAGGGAACCCAGTACTTC
TRBV28	TRBD1	TRBJ1-1	-	CAANRDRRNTEAFF	TGTGCCGCAAACCGGGACAGAAGGAACACTGAAGCTTTCTTT
TRBV7-9	TRBD1	TRBJ2-2	-	CASSLIRGPGTGELFF	TGTGCCAGCAGCTTAATCAGGGGGCCGGGCACCGGGGAGCTGTTTTTT
TRBV4-1	-	TRBJ2-2	-	CASSRGAGNTGELFF	TGCGCCAGCAGCCGCGGAGCGGGCAACACCGGGGAGCTGTTTTTT
TRBV7-3	TRBD2	TRBJ2-1	few	CASSPGLAGYNEQFF	TGTGCCAGCAGCCCGGGACTAGCGGGCTACAATGAGCAGTTCTTC